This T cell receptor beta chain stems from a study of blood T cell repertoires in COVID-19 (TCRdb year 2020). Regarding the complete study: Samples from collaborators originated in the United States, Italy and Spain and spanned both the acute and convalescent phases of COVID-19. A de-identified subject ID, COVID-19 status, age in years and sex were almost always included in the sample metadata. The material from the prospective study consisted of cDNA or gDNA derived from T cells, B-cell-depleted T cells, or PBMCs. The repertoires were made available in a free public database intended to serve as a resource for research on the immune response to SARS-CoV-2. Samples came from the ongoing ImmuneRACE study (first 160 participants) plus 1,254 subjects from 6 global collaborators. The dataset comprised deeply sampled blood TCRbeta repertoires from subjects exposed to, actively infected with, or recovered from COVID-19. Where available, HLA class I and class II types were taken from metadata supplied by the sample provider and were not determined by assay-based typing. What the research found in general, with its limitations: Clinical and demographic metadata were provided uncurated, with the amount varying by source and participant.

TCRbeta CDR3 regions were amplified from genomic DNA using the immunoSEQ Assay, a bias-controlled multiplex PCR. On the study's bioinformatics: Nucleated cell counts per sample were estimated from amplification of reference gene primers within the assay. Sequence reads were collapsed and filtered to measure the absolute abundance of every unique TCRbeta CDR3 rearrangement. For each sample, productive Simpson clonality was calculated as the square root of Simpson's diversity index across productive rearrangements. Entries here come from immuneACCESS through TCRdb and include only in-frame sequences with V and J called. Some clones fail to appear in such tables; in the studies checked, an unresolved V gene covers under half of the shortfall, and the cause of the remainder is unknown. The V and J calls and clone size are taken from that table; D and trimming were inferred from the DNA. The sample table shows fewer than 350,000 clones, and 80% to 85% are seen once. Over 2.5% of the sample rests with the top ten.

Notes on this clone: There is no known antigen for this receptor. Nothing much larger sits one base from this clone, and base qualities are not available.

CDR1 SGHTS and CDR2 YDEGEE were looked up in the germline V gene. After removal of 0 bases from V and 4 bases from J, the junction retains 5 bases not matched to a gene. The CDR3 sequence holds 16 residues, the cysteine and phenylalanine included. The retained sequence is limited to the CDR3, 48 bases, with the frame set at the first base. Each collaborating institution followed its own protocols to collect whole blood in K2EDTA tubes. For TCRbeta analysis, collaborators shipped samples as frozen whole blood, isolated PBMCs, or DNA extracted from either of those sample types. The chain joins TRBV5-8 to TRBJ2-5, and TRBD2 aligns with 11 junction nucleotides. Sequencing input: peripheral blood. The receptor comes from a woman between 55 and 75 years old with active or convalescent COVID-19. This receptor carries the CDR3 CASSLGSGGAGETQYF. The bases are TGTGCCAGCAGCTTGGGTAGCGGGGGGGCCGGAGAGACCCAGTACTTC.